This TCR beta chain was sequenced for a study of a mutant IDH1 vaccine in newly diagnosed glioma. The time point here: week 47, end of study. A 20-mer mutant IDH1 peptide at 300 ug was injected subcutaneously with topical imiquimod. On this clone itself: Its antigen is still unknown.

The protocol was immunoSEQ multiplex PCR, while the TCRdb copy is restricted to in-frame clones and leaves out a portion. Counted here are roughly 51,000 clones, approximately 88% occurring once; the ten biggest clones make up approximately 4.6%. The clonotype originates from a woman between 25 and 40 years old with glioma. Some clones in this sample may be carry-over from other donors' samples. The sequences come from PBMCs, collected from a glioma patient whose treatment included an IDH1 peptide vaccine.

The CDR3 loop is CAWGRDKNTEAFF. The CDR3 DNA is TGTGCCTGGGGGAGAGACAAAAACACTGAAGCTTTCTTT. The chain combines TRBV30 with TRBJ1-1; D not certain. Per germline, CDR1 GTSNPN and CDR2 SVGIG (reference sequence). V was trimmed by 5 bases and J by 2 bases, leaving 12 bases between them. This CDR3 comprises 13 residues. The entire variable domain, with the rest obtained from reference TRBV30 and TRBJ1-1, is as follows: SQTIHQWPATLVQPVGSPLSLECTVEGTSNPNLYWYRQAAGRGLQLLFYSVGIGQISSEVPQNLSASRPQDRQFILSSKKLLLSDSGFYLCAWGRDKNTEAFFGQGTRLTVV.